These 27 T cell receptor beta chains were all obtained from the same sample, sequenced in a study of blood T cell repertoires in COVID-19 (dated by TCRdb to the early 2020s). To prepare the library, the immunoSEQ multiplex PCR assay was applied. TCRdb took this table from immuneACCESS and kept in-frame rearrangements with V and J called. Such tables lack part of the clones; where checked against another copy, unresolved V genes explain under half of the gap, and the rest is unexplained. This sample lists approximately 50,000 clones; less than 90% were detected once. Approximately 10% of the sample is held by the ten biggest clonotypes. Sequenced: peripheral blood. The receptors derive from a human donor in a cohort sampled during active COVID-19.

The chain couples TRBV9 to TRBJ1-1, with 7 bases that match TRBD1. The germline gives CDR1 SGDLS, CDR2 YYNGEE. J lost 2 bases, V lost 4 bases, and 2 bases had no gene match. The CDR3 covers 13 residues. The CDR3 reads CASSRDSNTEAFF. CDR3 in DNA: TGTGCCAGCAGCCGGGACAGCAACACTGAAGCTTTCTTT.

This clone has only a few counts. The CDR3 DNA reads TGTGCCAGCAGTGATAAGGAGGGGCAGGGAGGCCTGGGAGTGGATCAGCCCCAGCATTTT. This sequence encodes CASSDKEGQGGLGVDQPQHF. V gene TRBV2 combines with J gene TRBJ1-5; the D gene is possibly TRBD1 (5 bases). The CDR3 extends over 20 amino acids. Trimming took 3 bases from V and 5 from J, leaving 29 bases between them. Germline V lookup: CDR1 SNHLY, CDR2 FYNNEI.

This clone has just a few counts. This chain links TRBV7-9 with TRBJ1-6; 10 nucleotides align to TRBD1. The length of the CDR3 is 16 residues. CDR1 is SEHNR, CDR2 FQNEAQ, per germline (reference sequence). V lost 8 bases and J lost 7; bases outside the gene matches: 11. The CDR3 DNA follows: TGTGCCAGCGGATTAAACCGGGACAGGGGCAATTCACCCCTCCACTTT. It encodes CASGLNRDRGNSPLHF. Together with reference TRBV7-9 and TRBJ1-6, the CDR3 gives the full variable domain: DTGVSQNPRHKITKRGQNVTFRCDPISEHNRLYWYRQTLGQGPEFLTYFQNEAQLEKSRLLSDRFSAERPKGSFSTLEIQRTEQGDSAMYLCASGLNRDRGNSPLHFGNGTRLTVT.

This chain connects TRBV6-5 to TRBJ2-2, with 7 bases lining up with TRBD1. V dropped 6 bases and J dropped 3; count of bases not matched to a gene: 4. The germline CDR1 and CDR2 sequences are MNHEY and SVGAGI. The CDR3 extends over 14 amino acids. CDR3 sequence: CASSAGTDTGELFF. The CDR3 DNA follows: TGTGCCAGCAGCGCCGGGACAGACACCGGGGAGCTGTTTTTT.

The CDR3 DNA is TGTGCCAGCTCACCAGGGACAGGGCCCTACGAGCAGTACTTC. Amino acid sequence: CASSPGTGPYEQYF. The rearrangement uses TRBV18 and TRBJ2-7, with TRBD1 matching 9 bases. There are 14 residues in the CDR3. The V and J ends lost 2 bases and 2 bases, in that order; junction bases with no gene match: 1. The germline CDR1 and CDR2 sequences are KGHSH and LQKENI.

The chain recombines TRBV2 with TRBJ2-7; 15 nucleotides align to TRBD2. Trimming took 8 bases from V and 7 from J; bases not matched to a gene: 9. Germline V gene data show CDR1 as SNHLY and CDR2 as FYNNEI. The length of the CDR3 is 15 residues. The CDR3 loop is CASGLAGGLGGEQYF. In nucleotides, the CDR3 is TGTGCCAGCGGACTAGCGGGAGGGCTCGGAGGGGAGCAGTACTTC. Full variable domain (rest looked up from reference TRBV2 and TRBJ2-7): EPEVTQTPSHQVTQMGQEVILRCVPISNHLYFYWYRQILGQKVEFLVSFYNNEISEKSEIFDDQFSVERPDGSNFTLKIRSTKLEDSAMYFCASGLAGGLGGEQYFGPGTRLTVT.

The V call is TRBV19, the J call TRBJ2-5; TRBD2 matches at 8 bases. Trimming took 4 bases from V and 5 from J; bases not matched to a gene: 9. CDR3 size: 15 residues. CDR1 and CDR2 from the germline V gene are LNHDA and SQIVND (reference sequence). The DNA for the CDR3 is TGTGCCAGTAGTAGCGGGACTAGTAATAGTGAGACCCAGTACTTC. Translation: CASSSGTSNSETQYF.

The chain couples TRBV19 to TRBJ2-3; 7 nucleotides line up with TRBD2. Germline CDR1 and CDR2: LNHDA and SQIVND (reference sequence). Trimming removed 5 bases from V and 5 bases from J; junction bases left unmatched: 4. CDR3 length equals 13 residues. Here the CDR3 reads CASSQLAGDTQYF. CDR3 DNA sequence: TGTGCCAGTAGTCAGTTAGCGGGAGATACGCAGTATTTT.

The chain has TRBV21-1 and TRBJ2-1; TRBD2, the table's D call, lacks a check against the DNA. TRBV21-1 is classified as a pseudogene. The CDR3 contains 18 residues. This chain's CDR3 is CASLLRAGYPSSYNEQFF. As DNA, the CDR3 is TGTGCCAGCCTCTTAAGAGCGGGGTACCCTAGCTCCTACAATGAGCAGTTCTTC.

V usage is TRBV7-8 and J usage is TRBJ2-1; D might be TRBD2 (5 bases). Trimming stripped 1 base from V and 15 bases from J, with 16 bases between. This CDR3 has 13 residues. Germline V gives CDR1 SGHVS, CDR2 FQNEAQ. The DNA of the CDR3 is TGTGCCAGCAGCTTAGGTGGCGGTCGGGAATGGTTCTTC. This encodes CASSLGGGREWFF.

V usage is TRBV19 and J usage is TRBJ1-1, with 10 bases that match TRBD1. This CDR3 spans 17 amino acids. CDR1 and CDR2 from the germline V gene are LNHDA and SQIVND (reference sequence). V trimming: 5 bases; J trimming: 0 bases; junction bases outside the gene matches: 9. The chain's CDR3 is CASSGETGGLVNTEAFF. The DNA for the CDR3 is TGTGCCAGTAGTGGTGAGACAGGGGGCTTGGTGAACACTGAAGCTTTCTTT.

A note on this clone: Other DNA sequences in the sample encode the same CDR3. This chain links TRBV9 with TRBJ2-5, with 9 bases fitting TRBD2. V lost 0 bases, J lost 4 bases, and 4 bases stayed unmatched. CDR3 size: 15 residues. CDR1 and CDR2 (germline): SGDLS, YYNGEE. CDR3 in DNA: TGTGCCAGCAGCGTAGGTGCGGGAGGGCCAGAGACCCAGTACTTC. It specifies CASSVGAGGPETQYF. Drawing the rest from reference TRBV9 and TRBJ2-5, the complete variable domain is DSGVTQTPKHLITATGQRVTLRCSPRSGDLSVYWYQQSLDQGLQFLIQYYNGEERAKGNILERFSAQQFPDLHSELNLSSLELGDSALYFCASSVGAGGPETQYFGPGTRLLVL.

J is TRBJ1-5 and V is TRBV18; D perhaps matches TRBD1 (6 bases). This CDR3 is 17 amino acids long. V dropped 4 bases and J dropped 2 bases, with 18 bases sitting between them. Germline assignment: CDR1 KGHSH and CDR2 LQKENI. This CDR3 is CASSRGAWGGGNQPQHF. As DNA, the CDR3 is TGTGCCAGCTCACGAGGTGCCTGGGGGGGCGGCAATCAGCCCCAGCATTTT.

This chain joins TRBV5-4 and TRBJ2-7; D possibly corresponds to TRBD2 (5 bases). The CDR3 consists of 14 residues. Germline lookup yields CDR1 SGHNT and CDR2 YYREEE (reference sequence). Trimming shortened V by 0 bases and J by 2 bases, and 9 bases separated the two germline ends. The CDR3 protein is CASSLVGGTYEQYF. DNA of the CDR3: TGTGCCAGCAGCTTGGTTGGAGGAACCTACGAGCAGTACTTC. Complete variable domain (other parts from reference TRBV5-4 and TRBJ2-7): ETGVTQSPTHLIKTRGQQVTLRCSSQSGHNTVSWYQQALGQGPQFIFQYYREEENGRGNFPPRFSGLQFPNYSSELNVNALELDDSALYLCASSLVGGTYEQYFGPGTRLTVT.

The genes are TRBV28 and TRBJ2-3; maybe TRBD2 (7 bases). This CDR3 has 19 amino acids. Germline CDR1 MDHEN, CDR2 SYDVKM. V was shortened by 3 bases and J by 2 bases, with 24 bases between the two germline ends. CDR3 nucleotides: TGTGCCAGCAGTTTCGCGGGGGCGTTGGGGGACTATGCCACAGATACGCAGTATTTT. It encodes CASSFAGALGDYATDTQYF.

The chain uses TRBV24-1 and TRBJ2-1; weak D call: TRBD2 (5 bases). The CDR3 is 12 amino acids. CDR1 is KGHDR and CDR2 is SFDVKD in the germline V gene. Trimming cost V 9 bases and J 8 bases, with 13 bases left between them. This chain's CDR3 is CATASSLDEQFF. The CDR3 DNA is TGTGCCACCGCCTCTAGCTTGGATGAGCAGTTCTTC.

The chain links TRBV3-1 (or the pseudogene TRBV3-2) to TRBJ2-7; 13 bases fit TRBD2. V shed 2 bases and J 4 bases; nucleotides not matched to a gene: 5. Looked up from germline, CDR1 is LGHDT and CDR2 is YNNKEL (reference sequence). The CDR3 runs 16 residues. In nucleotides, the CDR3 is TGTGCCAGCAGCCAAACTAGCGGGAGGGACATATACGAGCAGTACTTC. This sequence encodes CASSQTSGRDIYEQYF.

V is TRBV28 and J is TRBJ1-5; possibly TRBD1 for D (6 bases). This CDR3 is 14 amino acids long. Germline lookup yields CDR1 MDHEN and CDR2 SYDVKM. V lost 1 base to trimming and J lost 2 bases, with 6 bases between them. CDR3 protein: CASSLSGGNQPQHF. DNA for the CDR3: TGTGCCAGCAGTTTATCAGGGGGCAATCAGCCCCAGCATTTT.

The genes are TRBV7-9 and TRBJ2-7; perhaps TRBD1 as D (6 bases). Germline CDR1 is SEHNR and CDR2 is FQNEAQ (reference sequence). This CDR3 has 15 amino acids. V was cut by 5 bases and J by 2 bases, with 16 bases left in between. CDR3 coding DNA: TGTGCCAGCAGCCCCGGACAGTTAGGTCCCTACGAGCAGTACTTC. It is translated as CASSPGQLGPYEQYF.

The chain employs TRBV9 and TRBJ1-2; D not resolved. Germline CDR1 is SGDLS and CDR2 is YYNGEE. V was pared by 2 bases and J by 4 bases, with 15 bases between. The CDR3 sequence is 15 residues long. The CDR3 DNA follows: TGTGCCAGCAGCGTTTATACAGATTCAACCTATGGCTACACCTTC. It encodes CASSVYTDSTYGYTF.

V and J are TRBV29-1 and TRBJ1-1, with 7 bases matching TRBD1. V lost 6 bases to trimming and J lost 1 base; unmatched junction nucleotides: 8. In germline, CDR1 is SQVTM, CDR2 ANQGSEA. The CDR3 loop spans 14 amino acids. CDR3 bases: TGCAGCGTCACCTACAGGGGCTCGAACACTGAAGCTTTCTTT. It codes for CSVTYRGSNTEAFF. Using reference TRBV29-1 and TRBJ1-1 for the parts outside the CDR3, the full variable domain is SAVISQKPSRDICQRGTSLTIQCQVDSQVTMMFWYRQQPGQSLTLIATANQGSEATYESGFVIDKFPISRPNLTFSTLTVSNMSPEDSSIYLCSVTYRGSNTEAFFGQGTRLTVV.

This chain joins TRBV5-1 and TRBJ2-1; 7 bases line up with TRBD2. The CDR3 spans 16 residues. Unmatched junction bases numbered 3, after V lost 0 bases and J lost 0 bases. CDR1 is SGHRS, CDR2 YFSETQ, per germline. The CDR3 sequence is CASSLGRGSSYNEQFF. Here the CDR3 DNA reads TGCGCCAGCAGCTTGGGGCGGGGGAGCTCCTACAATGAGCAGTTCTTC.

The V and J genes are TRBV4-2 and TRBJ2-5, with 8 bases aligning to TRBD2. This CDR3 has 19 residues. Unmatched junction bases numbered 14, after V lost 2 bases and J lost 0 bases. Germline CDR1 and CDR2: LGHNA and YNFKEQ. DNA of the CDR3: TGTGCCAGCAGCCAAAAGGGTAGCGGGGCTCTTAGGTACCAAGAGACCCAGTACTTC. Translating gives CASSQKGSGALRYQETQYF.

CDR3 DNA sequence: TGTGCCAGCACCGAGGGCCGGGACAGGGGCGACAATAATGAAAAACTGTTTTTT. Its protein product is CASTEGRDRGDNNEKLFF. The chain carries TRBV21-1 and TRBJ1-4; the table's TRBD1 call for D was not verified on the DNA. TRBV21-1 counts as a pseudogene. This CDR3 is 18 amino acids long.

The gene calls are TRBV12-2 and TRBJ2-7; TRBD2 is taken as the D call from the table, unchecked against the DNA. TRBV12-2 corresponds to a pseudogene. CDR3 length: 11 amino acids. CDR3 bases: TGTGCAAGTCGCCCCAGACTTGAGCAGTACTTC. This translates into CASRPRLEQYF.

The chain is built from TRBV18 and TRBJ1-2; D not certain. The length of the CDR3 is 14 residues. V was trimmed by 2 bases and J by 10 bases, leaving 17 bases between them. The germline V gene encodes CDR1 KGHSH and CDR2 LQKENI. The CDR3 sequence: CASSPGRQPHDYTF. In nucleotides, the CDR3 is TGTGCCAGCTCACCAGGCCGTCAACCACATGACTACACCTTC.

This clone was counted once. This sequence joins TRBV6-5 and TRBJ2-7; 7 bases line up with TRBD1. Germline V gives CDR1 MNHEY, CDR2 SVGAGI. V lost 6 bases and J lost 2; bases outside the gene matches: 4. This CDR3 spans 13 amino acids. CDR3 residues: CASRRTGTYEQYF. As DNA, the CDR3 is TGTGCCAGCAGAAGGACAGGCACCTACGAGCAGTACTTC.